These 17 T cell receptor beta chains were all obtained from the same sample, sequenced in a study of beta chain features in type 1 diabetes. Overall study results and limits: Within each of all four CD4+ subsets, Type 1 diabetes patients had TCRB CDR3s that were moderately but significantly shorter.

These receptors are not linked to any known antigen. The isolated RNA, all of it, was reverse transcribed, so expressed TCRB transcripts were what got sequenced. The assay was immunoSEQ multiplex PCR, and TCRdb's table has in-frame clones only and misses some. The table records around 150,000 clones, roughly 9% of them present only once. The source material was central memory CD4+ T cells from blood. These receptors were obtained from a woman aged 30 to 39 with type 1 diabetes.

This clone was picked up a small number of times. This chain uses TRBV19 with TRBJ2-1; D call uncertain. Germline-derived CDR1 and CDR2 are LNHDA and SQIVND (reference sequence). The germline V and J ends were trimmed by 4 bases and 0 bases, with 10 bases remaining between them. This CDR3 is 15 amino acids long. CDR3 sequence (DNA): TGTGCCAGTAGTACCCTCGGAGCCTCCTACAATGAGCAGTTCTTC. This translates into CASSTLGASYNEQFF.

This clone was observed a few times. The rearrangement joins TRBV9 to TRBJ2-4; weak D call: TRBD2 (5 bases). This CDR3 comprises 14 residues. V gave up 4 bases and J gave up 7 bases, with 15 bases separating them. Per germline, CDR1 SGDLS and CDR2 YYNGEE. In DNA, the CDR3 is TGTGCCAGCAGCCCCCGCGGGCCTGGGAACATTCAGTACTTC. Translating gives CASSPRGPGNIQYF.

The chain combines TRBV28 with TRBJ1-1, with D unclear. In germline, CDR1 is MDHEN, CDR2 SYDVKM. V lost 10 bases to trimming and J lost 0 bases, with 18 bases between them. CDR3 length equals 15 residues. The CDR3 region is CATRPGVVMNTEAFF. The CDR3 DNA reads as TGTGCCACCCGCCCCGGGGTTGTTATGAACACTGAAGCTTTCTTT.

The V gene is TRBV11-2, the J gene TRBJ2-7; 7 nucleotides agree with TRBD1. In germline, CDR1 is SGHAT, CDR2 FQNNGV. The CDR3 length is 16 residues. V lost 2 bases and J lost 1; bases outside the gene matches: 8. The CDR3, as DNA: TGTGCCAGCAGCTTATTGGGACAGCGAACTTCCTACGAGCAGTACTTC. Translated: CASSLLGQRTSYEQYF.

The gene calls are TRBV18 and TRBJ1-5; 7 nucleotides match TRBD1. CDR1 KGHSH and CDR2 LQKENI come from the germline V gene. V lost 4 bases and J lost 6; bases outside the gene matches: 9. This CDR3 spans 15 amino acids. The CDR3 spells CASSLRQGGGQPQHF. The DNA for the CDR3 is TGTGCCAGCTCACTTAGACAGGGAGGAGGTCAGCCCCAGCATTTT. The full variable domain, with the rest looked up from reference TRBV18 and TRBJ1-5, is NAGVMQNPRHLVRRRGQEARLRCSPMKGHSHVYWYRQLPEEGLKFMVYLQKENIIDESGMPKERFSAEFPKEGPSILRIQQVVRGDSAAYFCASSLRQGGGQPQHFGDGTRLSIL.

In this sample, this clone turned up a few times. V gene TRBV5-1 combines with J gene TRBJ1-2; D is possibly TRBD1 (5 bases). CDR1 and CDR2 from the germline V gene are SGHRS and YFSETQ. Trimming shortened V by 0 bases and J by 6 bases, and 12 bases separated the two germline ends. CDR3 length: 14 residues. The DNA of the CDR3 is TGCGCCAGCAGCTTGGAACCCAGGGTAGATGGCTACACCTTC. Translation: CASSLEPRVDGYTF.

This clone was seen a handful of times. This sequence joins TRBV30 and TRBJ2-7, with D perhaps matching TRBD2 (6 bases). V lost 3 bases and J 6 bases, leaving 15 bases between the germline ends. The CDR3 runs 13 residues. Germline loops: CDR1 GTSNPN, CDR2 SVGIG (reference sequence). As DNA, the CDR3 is TGTGCCTGGAGACGGGGGAGTAAGGGCGAGCAGTACTTC. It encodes CAWRRGSKGEQYF.

CDR3 bases: TGTGCCAGCAGTTTATGGCTAGCGGGAGACGAATACGAGCAGTACTTC. Translation gives CASSLWLAGDEYEQYF. V is TRBV28 and J is TRBJ2-7, with 10 bases fitting TRBD2. Germline CDR1 and CDR2: MDHEN and SYDVKM. The CDR3 totals 16 residues. V trimming: 0 bases; J trimming: 4 bases; junction bases outside the gene matches: 6.

CDR3 coding DNA: TGTGCCACCAGCAGCCGGGACAGGTACCAAGAGACCCAGTACTTC. Translation: CATSSRDRYQETQYF. The gene calls are TRBV15 and TRBJ2-5, with 8 bases lining up with TRBD1. This CDR3 spans 15 amino acids. The junction had 3 bases not matched to a gene; V was cut back by 3 bases and J by 0 bases. In germline, CDR1 is LNHNV, CDR2 YYDKDF (reference sequence).

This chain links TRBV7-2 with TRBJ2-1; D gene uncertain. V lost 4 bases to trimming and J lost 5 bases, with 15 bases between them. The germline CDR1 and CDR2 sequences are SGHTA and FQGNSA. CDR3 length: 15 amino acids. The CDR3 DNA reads TGTGCCAGCAGCTACATCCGACTGCTTAACAATGAGCAGTTCTTC. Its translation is CASSYIRLLNNEQFF.

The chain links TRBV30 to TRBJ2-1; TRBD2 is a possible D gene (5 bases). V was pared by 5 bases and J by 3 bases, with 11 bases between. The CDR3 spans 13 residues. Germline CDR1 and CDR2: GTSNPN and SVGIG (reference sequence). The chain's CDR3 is CAWSFGNYNEQFF. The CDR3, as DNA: TGTGCCTGGTCGTTCGGGAACTACAATGAGCAGTTCTTC. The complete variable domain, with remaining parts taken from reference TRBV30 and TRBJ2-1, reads SQTIHQWPATLVQPVGSPLSLECTVEGTSNPNLYWYRQAAGRGLQLLFYSVGIGQISSEVPQNLSASRPQDRQFILSSKKLLLSDSGFYLCAWSFGNYNEQFFGPGTRLTVL.

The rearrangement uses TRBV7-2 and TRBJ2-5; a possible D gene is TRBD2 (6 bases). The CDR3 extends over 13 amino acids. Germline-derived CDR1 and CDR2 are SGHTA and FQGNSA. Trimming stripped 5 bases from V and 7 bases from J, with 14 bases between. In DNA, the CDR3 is TGTGCCAGCAGCCGAGGGCGGGGTGGGACCCAGTACTTC. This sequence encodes CASSRGRGGTQYF.

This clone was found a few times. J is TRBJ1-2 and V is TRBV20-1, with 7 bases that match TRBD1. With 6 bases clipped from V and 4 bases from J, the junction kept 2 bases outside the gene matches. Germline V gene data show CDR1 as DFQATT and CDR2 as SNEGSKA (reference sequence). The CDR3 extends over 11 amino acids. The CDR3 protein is CSAWTGYGYTF. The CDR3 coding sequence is TGCAGTGCCTGGACAGGCTATGGCTACACCTTC.

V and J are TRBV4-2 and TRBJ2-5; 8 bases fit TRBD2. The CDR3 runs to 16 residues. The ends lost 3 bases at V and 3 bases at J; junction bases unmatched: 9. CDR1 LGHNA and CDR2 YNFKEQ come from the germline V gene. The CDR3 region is CASSQRPQAGEETQYF. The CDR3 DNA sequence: TGTGCCAGCAGCCAGCGCCCTCAAGCGGGAGAAGAGACCCAGTACTTC.

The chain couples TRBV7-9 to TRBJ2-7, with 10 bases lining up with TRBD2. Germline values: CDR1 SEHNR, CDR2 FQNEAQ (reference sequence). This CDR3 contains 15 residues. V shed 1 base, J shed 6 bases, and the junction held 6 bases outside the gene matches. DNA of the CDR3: TGTGCCAGCAGCTTAGGTCTAGCGGGAGACGCCGAGCAGTACTTC. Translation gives CASSLGLAGDAEQYF.

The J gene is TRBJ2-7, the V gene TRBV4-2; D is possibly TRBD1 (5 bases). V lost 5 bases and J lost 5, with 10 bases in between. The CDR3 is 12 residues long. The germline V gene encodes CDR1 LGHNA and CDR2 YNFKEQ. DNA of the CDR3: TGTGCCAGCAGCATTGCAGGGAACGAGCAGTACTTC. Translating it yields CASSIAGNEQYF.

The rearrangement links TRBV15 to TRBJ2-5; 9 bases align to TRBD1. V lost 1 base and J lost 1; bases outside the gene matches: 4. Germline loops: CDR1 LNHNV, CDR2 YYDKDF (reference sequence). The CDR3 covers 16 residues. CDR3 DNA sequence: TGTGCCACCAGCAGAGGGGGACAGGGATCCCAAGAGACCCAGTACTTC. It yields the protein CATSRGGQGSQETQYF.